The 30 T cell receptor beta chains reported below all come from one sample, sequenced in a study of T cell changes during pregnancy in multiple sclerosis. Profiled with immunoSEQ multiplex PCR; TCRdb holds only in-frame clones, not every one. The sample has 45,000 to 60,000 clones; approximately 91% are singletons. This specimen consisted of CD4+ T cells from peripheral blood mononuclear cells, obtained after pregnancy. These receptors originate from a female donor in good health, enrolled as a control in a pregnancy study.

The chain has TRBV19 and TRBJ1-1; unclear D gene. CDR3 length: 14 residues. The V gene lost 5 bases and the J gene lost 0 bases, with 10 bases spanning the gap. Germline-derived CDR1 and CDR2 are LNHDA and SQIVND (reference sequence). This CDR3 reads CASSSTMVNTEAFF. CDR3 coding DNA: TGTGCCAGTAGTTCAACTATGGTGAACACTGAAGCTTTCTTT.

The CDR3 protein is CASSQDKWQYEQYF. DNA of the CDR3: TGCGCCAGCAGCCAAGATAAGTGGCAGTACGAGCAGTACTTC. This chain links TRBV4-1 with TRBJ2-7; D uncertain. CDR1 and CDR2 (germline): MGHRA, YSYEKL. The CDR3 is made up of 14 amino acids. V gave up 0 bases and J gave up 4 bases, with 10 bases separating them.

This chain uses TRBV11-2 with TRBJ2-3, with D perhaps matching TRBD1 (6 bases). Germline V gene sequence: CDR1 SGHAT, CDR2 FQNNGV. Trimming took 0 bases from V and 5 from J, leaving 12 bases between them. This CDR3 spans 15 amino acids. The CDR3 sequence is CASSLDNRAVDTQYF. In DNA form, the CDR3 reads TGTGCCAGCAGCTTAGATAACAGGGCGGTAGATACGCAGTATTTT.

CDR3 residues: CASGGTSGKETQYF. The CDR3 nucleotides read TGCGCCAGCGGCGGGACTAGCGGGAAAGAGACCCAGTACTTC. The rearrangement joins TRBV5-1 to TRBJ2-5; 13 nucleotides line up with TRBD2. The CDR3 runs 14 residues. V shed 7 bases and J 3 bases; nucleotides not matched to a gene: 3. In germline, CDR1 is SGHRS, CDR2 YFSETQ.

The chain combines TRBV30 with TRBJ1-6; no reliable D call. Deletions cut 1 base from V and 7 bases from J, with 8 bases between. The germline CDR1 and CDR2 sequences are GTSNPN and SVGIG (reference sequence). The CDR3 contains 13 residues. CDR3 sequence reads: CAWSEQINSPLHF. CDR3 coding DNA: TGTGCCTGGAGTGAACAGATCAATTCACCCCTCCACTTT.

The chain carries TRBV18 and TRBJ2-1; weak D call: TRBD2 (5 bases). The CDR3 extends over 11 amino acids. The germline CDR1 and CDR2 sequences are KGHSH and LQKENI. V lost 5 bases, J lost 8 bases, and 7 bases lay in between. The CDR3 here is CASSSRDEQFF. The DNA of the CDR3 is TGTGCCAGCTCATCGCGGGATGAGCAGTTCTTC.

The CDR3 sequence is CASSSQTSGGTDTQYF. Here the CDR3 DNA reads TGCGCCAGCAGCTCCCAGACTAGCGGGGGCACAGATACGCAGTATTTT. The chain couples TRBV5-1 to TRBJ2-3; 11 positions match TRBD2. Losses at the gene ends were 3 bases for V and 1 base for J; bases not matched to a gene: 4. This CDR3 comprises 16 residues. CDR1 is SGHRS, CDR2 YFSETQ, per germline.

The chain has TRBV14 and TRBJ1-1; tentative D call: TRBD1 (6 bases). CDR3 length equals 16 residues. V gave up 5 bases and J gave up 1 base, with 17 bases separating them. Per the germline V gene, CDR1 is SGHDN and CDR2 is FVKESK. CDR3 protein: CASSLPGQFWNTEAFF. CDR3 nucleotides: TGTGCCAGCAGCTTACCTGGACAGTTTTGGAACACTGAAGCTTTCTTT.

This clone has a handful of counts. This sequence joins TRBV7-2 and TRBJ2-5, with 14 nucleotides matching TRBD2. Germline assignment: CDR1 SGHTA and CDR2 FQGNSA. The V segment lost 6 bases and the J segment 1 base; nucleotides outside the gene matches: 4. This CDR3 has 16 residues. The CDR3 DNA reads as TGTGCCAGCAGTTCCGGGACTAGCGGGGGCCAAGAGACCCAGTACTTC. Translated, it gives CASSSGTSGGQETQYF.

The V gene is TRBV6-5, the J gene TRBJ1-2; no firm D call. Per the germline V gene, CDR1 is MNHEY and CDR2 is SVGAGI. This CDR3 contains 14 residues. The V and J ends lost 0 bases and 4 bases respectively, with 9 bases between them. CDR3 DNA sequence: TGTGCCAGCAGTTACTCGAGCACCCTCTATGGCTACACCTTC. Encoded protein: CASSYSSTLYGYTF.

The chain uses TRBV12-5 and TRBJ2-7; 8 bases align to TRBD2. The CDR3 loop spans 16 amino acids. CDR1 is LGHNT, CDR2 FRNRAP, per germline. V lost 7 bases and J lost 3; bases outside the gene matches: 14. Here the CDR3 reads CASALPGLGKHYEQYF. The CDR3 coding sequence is TGTGCTAGTGCCTTACCGGGACTAGGGAAACACTACGAGCAGTACTTC.

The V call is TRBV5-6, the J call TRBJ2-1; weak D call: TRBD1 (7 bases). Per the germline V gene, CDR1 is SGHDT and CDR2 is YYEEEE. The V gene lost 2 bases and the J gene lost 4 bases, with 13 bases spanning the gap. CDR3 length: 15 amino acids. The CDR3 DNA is TGTGCCAGCAGCTTCGGAGGGGGCCAGTACAATGAGCAGTTCTTC. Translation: CASSFGGGQYNEQFF.

CDR3 bases: TGTGCCAGCACCATCCTGGGGGGGGTCGAAGCTTTCTTT. This codes for CASTILGGVEAFF. This chain uses TRBV2 with TRBJ1-1, with TRBD1 as a possible D gene (5 bases). Trimming cost V 7 bases and J 8 bases, with 17 bases left between them. The CDR3 extends over 13 amino acids. Germline-derived CDR1 and CDR2 are SNHLY and FYNNEI.

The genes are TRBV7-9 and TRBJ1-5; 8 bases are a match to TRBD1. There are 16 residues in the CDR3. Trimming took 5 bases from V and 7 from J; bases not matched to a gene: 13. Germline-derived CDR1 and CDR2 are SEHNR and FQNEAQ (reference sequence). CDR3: CASSGGGQGWDQPQHF. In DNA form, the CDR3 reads TGTGCCAGCAGCGGAGGAGGACAGGGTTGGGACCAGCCCCAGCATTTT.

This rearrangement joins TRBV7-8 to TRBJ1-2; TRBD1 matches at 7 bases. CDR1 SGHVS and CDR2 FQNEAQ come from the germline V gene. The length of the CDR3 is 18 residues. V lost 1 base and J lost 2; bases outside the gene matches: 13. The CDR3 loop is CASSLVPRQGTLNYGYTF. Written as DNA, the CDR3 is TGTGCCAGCAGCTTAGTCCCCAGACAGGGTACATTGAACTATGGCTACACCTTC.

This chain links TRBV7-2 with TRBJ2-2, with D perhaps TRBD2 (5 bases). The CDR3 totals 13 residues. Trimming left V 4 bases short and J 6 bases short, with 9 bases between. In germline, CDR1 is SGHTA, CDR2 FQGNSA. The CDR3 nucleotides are TGTGCCAGCAGCTCAGAGGGCCCCGGGGAGCTGTTTTTT. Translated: CASSSEGPGELFF.

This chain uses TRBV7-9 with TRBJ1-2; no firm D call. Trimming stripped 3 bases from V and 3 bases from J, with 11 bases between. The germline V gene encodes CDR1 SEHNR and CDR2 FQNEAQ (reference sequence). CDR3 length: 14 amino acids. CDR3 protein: CASSFGIGDYGYTF. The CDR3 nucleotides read TGTGCCAGCAGCTTCGGGATTGGGGACTATGGCTACACCTTC.

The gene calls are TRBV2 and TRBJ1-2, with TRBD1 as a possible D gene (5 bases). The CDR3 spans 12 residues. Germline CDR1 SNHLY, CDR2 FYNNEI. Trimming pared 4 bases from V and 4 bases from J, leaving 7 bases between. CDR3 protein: CASSGQGYGYTF. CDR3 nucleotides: TGTGCCAGCAGTGGGCAGGGCTATGGCTACACCTTC.

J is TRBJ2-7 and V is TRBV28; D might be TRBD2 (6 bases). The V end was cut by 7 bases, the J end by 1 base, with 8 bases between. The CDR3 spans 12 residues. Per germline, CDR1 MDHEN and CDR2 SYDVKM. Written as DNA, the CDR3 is TGTGCCAGCACCGGGAGATCCTACGAGCAGTACTTC. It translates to CASTGRSYEQYF.

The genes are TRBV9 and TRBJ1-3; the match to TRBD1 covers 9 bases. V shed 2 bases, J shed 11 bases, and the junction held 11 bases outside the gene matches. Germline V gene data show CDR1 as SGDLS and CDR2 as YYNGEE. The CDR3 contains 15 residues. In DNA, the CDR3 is TGTGCCAGCAGCGTTACACAGGGGGCACGAGGAGCCATATATTTT. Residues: CASSVTQGARGAIYF. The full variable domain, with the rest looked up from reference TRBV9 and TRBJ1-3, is DSGVTQTPKHLITATGQRVTLRCSPRSGDLSVYWYQQSLDQGLQFLIQYYNGEERAKGNILERFSAQQFPDLHSELNLSSLELGDSALYFCASSVTQGARGAIYFGEGSWLTVV.

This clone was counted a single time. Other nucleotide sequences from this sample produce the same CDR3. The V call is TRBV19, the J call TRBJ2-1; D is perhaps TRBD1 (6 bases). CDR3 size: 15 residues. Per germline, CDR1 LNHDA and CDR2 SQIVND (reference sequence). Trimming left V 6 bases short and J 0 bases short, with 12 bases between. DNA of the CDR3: TGTGCCAGTAGACCTGACAGGAGCTCCTACAATGAGCAGTTCTTC. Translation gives CASRPDRSSYNEQFF.

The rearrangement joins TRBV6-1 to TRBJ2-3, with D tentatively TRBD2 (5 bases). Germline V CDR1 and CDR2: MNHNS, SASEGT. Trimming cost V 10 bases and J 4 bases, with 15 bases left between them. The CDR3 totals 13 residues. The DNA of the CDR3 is TGTGCCACCTCATGGACTGCCGCAGATACGCAGTATTTT. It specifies CATSWTAADTQYF.

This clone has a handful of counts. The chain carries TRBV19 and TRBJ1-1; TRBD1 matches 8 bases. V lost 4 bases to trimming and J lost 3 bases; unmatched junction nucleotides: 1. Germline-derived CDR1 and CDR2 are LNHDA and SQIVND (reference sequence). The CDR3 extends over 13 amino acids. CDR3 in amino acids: CASSTDRDTEAFF. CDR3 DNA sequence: TGTGCCAGTAGTACGGACAGGGACACTGAAGCTTTCTTT.

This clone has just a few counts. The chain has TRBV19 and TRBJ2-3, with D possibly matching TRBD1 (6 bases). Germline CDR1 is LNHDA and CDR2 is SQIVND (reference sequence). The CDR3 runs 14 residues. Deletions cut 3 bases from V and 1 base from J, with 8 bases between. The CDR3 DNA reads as TGTGCCAGTAGTATCCGGACAGGCACAGATACGCAGTATTTT. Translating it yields CASSIRTGTDTQYF.

The CDR3 protein is CASSSQGQAYGYTF. The CDR3 DNA is TGTGCCAGTAGTAGTCAAGGACAGGCCTATGGCTACACCTTC. The rearrangement links TRBV19 to TRBJ1-2, with TRBD1 matching 7 bases. After removal of 4 bases from V and 4 bases from J, the junction contained 6 bases not matched to a gene. The CDR3 loop spans 14 amino acids. Germline CDR1 LNHDA, CDR2 SQIVND (reference sequence).

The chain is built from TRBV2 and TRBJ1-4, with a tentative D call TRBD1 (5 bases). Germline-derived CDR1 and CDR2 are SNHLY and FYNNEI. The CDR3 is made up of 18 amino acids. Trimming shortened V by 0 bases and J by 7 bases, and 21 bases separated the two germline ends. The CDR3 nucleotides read TGTGCCAGCAGTGAAGCTCATCCTCGACAGAGGTTATTTGAAAAACTGTTTTTT. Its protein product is CASSEAHPRQRLFEKLFF. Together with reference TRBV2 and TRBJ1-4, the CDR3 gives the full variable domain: EPEVTQTPSHQVTQMGQEVILRCVPISNHLYFYWYRQILGQKVEFLVSFYNNEISEKSEIFDDQFSVERPDGSNFTLKIRSTKLEDSAMYFCASSEAHPRQRLFEKLFFGSGTQLSVL.

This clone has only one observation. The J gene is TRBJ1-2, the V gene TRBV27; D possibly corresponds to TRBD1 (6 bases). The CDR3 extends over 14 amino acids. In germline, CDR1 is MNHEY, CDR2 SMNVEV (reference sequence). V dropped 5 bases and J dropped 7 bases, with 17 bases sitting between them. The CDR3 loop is CASSRRGGGGGYTF. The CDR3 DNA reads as TGTGCCAGCAGTCGCCGCGGGGGCGGTGGTGGCTACACCTTC.

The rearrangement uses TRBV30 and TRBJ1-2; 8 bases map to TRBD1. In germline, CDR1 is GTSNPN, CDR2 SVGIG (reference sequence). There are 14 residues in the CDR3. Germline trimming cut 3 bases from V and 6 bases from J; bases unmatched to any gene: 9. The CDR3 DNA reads TGTGCCTGGAGGAGAGCAGGGGGCTTTCATGGCTACACCTTC. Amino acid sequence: CAWRRAGGFHGYTF. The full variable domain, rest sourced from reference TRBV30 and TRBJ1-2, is SQTIHQWPATLVQPVGSPLSLECTVEGTSNPNLYWYRQAAGRGLQLLFYSVGIGQISSEVPQNLSASRPQDRQFILSSKKLLLSDSGFYLCAWRRAGGFHGYTFGSGTRLTVV.

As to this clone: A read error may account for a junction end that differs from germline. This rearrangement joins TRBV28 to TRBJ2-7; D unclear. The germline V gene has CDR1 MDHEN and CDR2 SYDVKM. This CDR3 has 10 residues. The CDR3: CASGTTYEDF. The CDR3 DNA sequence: TGTGCCAGCGGTACGACTTATGAGGACTTC. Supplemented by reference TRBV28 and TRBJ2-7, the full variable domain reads DVKVTQSSRYLVKRTGEKVFLECVQDMDHENMFWYRQDPGLGLRLIYFSYDVKMKEKGDIPEGYSVSREKKERFSLILESASTNQTSMYLCASGTTYEDFGPGTRLTVT.

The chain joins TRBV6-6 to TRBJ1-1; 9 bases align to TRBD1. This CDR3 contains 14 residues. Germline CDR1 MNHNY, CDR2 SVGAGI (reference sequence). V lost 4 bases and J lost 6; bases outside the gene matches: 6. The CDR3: CASSSRQGGAEAFF. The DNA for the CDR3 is TGTGCCAGCAGTTCCAGACAGGGGGGGGCTGAAGCTTTCTTT.